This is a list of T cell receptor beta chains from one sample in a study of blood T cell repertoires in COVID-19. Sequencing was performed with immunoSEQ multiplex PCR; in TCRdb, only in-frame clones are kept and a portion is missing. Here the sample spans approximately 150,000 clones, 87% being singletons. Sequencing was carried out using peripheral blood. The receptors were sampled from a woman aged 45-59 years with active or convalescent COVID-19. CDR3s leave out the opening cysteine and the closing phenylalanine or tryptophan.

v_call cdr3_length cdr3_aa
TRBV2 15 ASSDPWGTKAYNEQF
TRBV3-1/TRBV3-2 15 ASSQDGRSGGALEQF
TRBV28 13 ASSRGGTGISPQH
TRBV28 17 ASSSWVRSSGSSYNEQF
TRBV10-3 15 AISDPLLASDTGELF
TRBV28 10 ASTRIQGPQH
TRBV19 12 ASRIQGKNTEAF
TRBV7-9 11 ASSFNSNQPQH
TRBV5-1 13 ASTPEVGNSYGYT
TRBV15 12 ATSIDRKNTEAF
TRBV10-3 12 AISQPTTSYEQY
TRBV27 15 ASSQRGLAGKKKTQY
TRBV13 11 ASSRDSTYEQY
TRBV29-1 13 SVERGGVTNYGYT
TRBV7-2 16 ASSLASGGRGLVDTQY
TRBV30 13 AWSAGQGLQETQY
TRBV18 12 ASSLGTDQYGYT
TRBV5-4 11 ASSPGGSTEAF
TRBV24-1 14 ATSEPQGASPGELF
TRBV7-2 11 ASSLWGQDTQY
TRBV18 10 ASSGSTDTQY
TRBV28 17 ASSFLALSASGFTDTQY
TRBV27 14 ASSLPYRSSYNEQF
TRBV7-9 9 ASRPGGELF
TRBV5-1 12 ASSYGQGLNRQF
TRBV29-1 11 SVGRTGSEGYT
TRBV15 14 ATSKERQVMNTEAF
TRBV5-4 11 ASSLPTRAEAF
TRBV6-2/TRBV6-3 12 ASSGTGVGYGYT
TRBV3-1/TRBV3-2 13 ASSQALGTGGELF
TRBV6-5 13 ASSYDREVREKLF
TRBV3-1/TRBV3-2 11 ASSQDLDQPQH
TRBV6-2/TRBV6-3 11 ASSPVSHEKLF
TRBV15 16 ATSRDRRASSYTGELF
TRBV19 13 ASSSGTDSYNEQF
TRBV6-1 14 ASSVLTSGARSEQF
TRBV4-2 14 ASSLSSLYKNTEAF
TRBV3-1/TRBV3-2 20 ASSPPRTGGSRTSHSNQPQH
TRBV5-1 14 ASSLGQLSGNYGYT
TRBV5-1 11 ASSPGQGMGIY
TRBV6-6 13 ASSPTAPDTGELF
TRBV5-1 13 ASSLEGGPDYGYT
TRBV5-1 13 ASSLDRGRIGELF
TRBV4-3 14 ASSKETSGNTGELF
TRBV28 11 ASSDLPNTEAF
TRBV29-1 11 SVEGQMNTEAF
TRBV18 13 ASSPTTGRDTEAF
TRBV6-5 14 ASSYRSTVPNSGYT
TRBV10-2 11 ASSEGPGQGAF
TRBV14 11 ASSRQGLYGYT
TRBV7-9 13 ASSSSGIRSYEQY
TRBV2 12 ASSETWAGQEAF
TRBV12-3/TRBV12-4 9 ASSQEVRAF